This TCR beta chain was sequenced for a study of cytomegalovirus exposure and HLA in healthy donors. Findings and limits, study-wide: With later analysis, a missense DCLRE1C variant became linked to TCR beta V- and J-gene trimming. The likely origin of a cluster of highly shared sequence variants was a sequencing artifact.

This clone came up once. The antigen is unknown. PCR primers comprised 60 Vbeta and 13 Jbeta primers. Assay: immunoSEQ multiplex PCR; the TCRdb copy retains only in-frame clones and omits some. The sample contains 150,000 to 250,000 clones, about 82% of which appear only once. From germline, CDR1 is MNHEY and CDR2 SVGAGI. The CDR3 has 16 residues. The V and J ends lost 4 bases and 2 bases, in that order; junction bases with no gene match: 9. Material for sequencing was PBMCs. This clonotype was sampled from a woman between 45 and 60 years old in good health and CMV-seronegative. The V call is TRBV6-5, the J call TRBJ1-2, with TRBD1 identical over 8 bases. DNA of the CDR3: TGTGCCAGCAGTTTGGACGGGACAGGCCCCAACTATGGCTACACCTTC. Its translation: CASSLDGTGPNYGYTF.